Following are 9 T cell receptor beta chains from one sample sequenced in a study of response to subunit inactivated influenza vaccine. TCRdb reanalysed the RT-PCR reads using MiXCR and keeps one entry per CDR3 protein. The sample has roughly 500,000 distinct CDR3 sequences; more than 15% are singletons. The input for sequencing was CD4+ T cells sorted from PBMCs, taken less than 30 months after vaccination. The receptors were sampled from a man in his fifties or sixties who received an inactivated influenza vaccine.

The CDR3 sequence is CASSRSGAGYEKLFF. CDR3 nucleotides: TGTGCCAGCAGCAGATCCGGGGCAGGATATGAAAAACTGTTTTTT. V usage is TRBV12-3 or TRBV12-4 and J usage is TRBJ1-4; D possibly corresponds to TRBD1 (5 bases). Trimming left V 6 bases short and J 6 bases short, with 17 bases between. The CDR3 spans 15 residues.

J is TRBJ2-7 and V is TRBV2, with a weak D call TRBD2 (6 bases). Looked up from germline, CDR1 is SNHLY and CDR2 is FYNNEI. The germline V and J ends were trimmed by 7 bases and 3 bases, with 28 bases remaining between them. The CDR3 has 18 amino acids. DNA of the CDR3: TGTGCCAGCAAACTCGGAAGGAAGGGACTTGGGGTCTACTACGAGCAGTACTTC. This encodes CASKLGRKGLGVYYEQYF.

This clonotype came up a few times. This chain connects TRBV6-5 to TRBJ2-2; D may match TRBD1 or TRBD2 (7 bases each). Deletions cut 7 bases from V and 4 bases from J, with 16 bases between. There are 15 residues in the CDR3. The germline CDR1 and CDR2 sequences are MNHEY and SVGAGI. The CDR3 DNA is TGTGCCAGCATTCTCGACAGGGAGGGCACCGGGGAGCTGTTTTTT. Its protein is CASILDREGTGELFF.

This clonotype was picked up many times. The chain joins TRBV20-1 to TRBJ1-2, with TRBD1 matching 9 bases. The CDR3 is 14 amino acids. V shed 2 bases and J 3 bases; nucleotides not matched to a gene: 4. CDR1 is DFQATT, CDR2 SNEGSKA, per germline (reference sequence). CDR3 loop: CSARYRGLHYGYTF. In DNA, the CDR3 is TGCAGTGCTAGATACAGGGGGCTCCACTATGGCTACACCTTC.

This sequence joins TRBV7-6 and TRBJ2-7, with D possibly TRBD1 on 6 matching bases. Looked up from germline, CDR1 is SGHVS and CDR2 is FNYEAQ. The CDR3 is 15 amino acids. Trimming removed 5 bases at V and 0 bases at J, with 14 bases between. As DNA, the CDR3 is TGTGCCAGCAGCATCGGACAGCGGAGCTCCTACGAGCAGTACTTC. Its protein is CASSIGQRSSYEQYF.

The chain has TRBV20-1 and TRBJ2-5; D possibly corresponds to TRBD1 (6 bases). This CDR3 is 16 amino acids long. V was pared by 0 bases and J by 1 base, with 15 bases between. Per the germline V gene, CDR1 is DFQATT and CDR2 is SNEGSKA (reference sequence). The CDR3 coding sequence is TGCAGTGCTAGAGATCCCCGAACAGGGATCCAAGAGACCCAGTACTTC. Amino acid sequence: CSARDPRTGIQETQYF.

The V and J genes are TRBV6-2 or TRBV6-3 and TRBJ2-3, with D perhaps being TRBD1 or TRBD2 (5 bases each). V lost 6 bases and J lost 5, with 15 bases in between. Germline V gene data show CDR1 as MNHEY and CDR2 as SVGEGT. The CDR3 length is 14 residues. CDR3 in amino acids: CASSRDLVVDTQYF. CDR3 DNA sequence: TGTGCCAGCAGCCGGGACCTGGTAGTAGATACGCAGTATTTT.

This clonotype was recorded at least ten times. The rearrangement uses TRBV11-2 and TRBJ2-7; possibly TRBD1 or TRBD2 for D (5 bases each). Trimming took off 6 bases at V and 5 bases at J, with 17 bases between the two ends. CDR1 is SGHAT, CDR2 FQNNGV, per germline. The CDR3 consists of 14 residues. The DNA for the CDR3 is TGTGCCAGCAGGGATCCCGGACGGGACCACGAGCAGTACTTC. Its protein product is CASRDPGRDHEQYF.

The V call is TRBV14, the J call TRBJ2-7; TRBD2 is a possible D gene (6 bases). Germline V lookup: CDR1 SGHDN, CDR2 FVKESK. Trimming removed 3 bases at V and 1 base at J, with 13 bases between. The CDR3 is 15 residues long. CDR3 region: CASSQNPGLSYEQYF. DNA for the CDR3: TGTGCCAGCAGCCAGAATCCGGGACTTTCCTACGAGCAGTACTTC.